The 25 T cell receptor beta chains presented below share a single source sample, sequenced in a study of early stage breast cancer tumors. Repertoires were generated with immunoSEQ multiplex PCR, while TCRdb's copy carries only in-frame clones and drops some. Found here are roughly 56,000 clones, around three quarters of them singletons; the top ten hold roughly 3.4%. The sample taken for sequencing was blood. The receptors were gathered from a person under 45 with breast cancer.

The chain employs TRBV29-1 and TRBJ1-1; TRBD1 is a possible D gene (5 bases). The ends were cut back, 4 bases at V and 5 bases at J, with 14 bases in the middle. The V gene's germline CDR1 is SQVTM and CDR2 ANQGSEA. The CDR3 contains 13 residues. The CDR3 loop reads CSVVGGGSTEAFF. The CDR3 DNA reads TGCAGCGTTGTTGGGGGTGGAAGTACTGAAGCTTTCTTT.

The chain recombines TRBV19 with TRBJ2-3, with D tentatively TRBD1 (7 bases). V lost 1 base to trimming and J lost 3 bases, with 11 bases between them. The germline V gene has CDR1 LNHDA and CDR2 SQIVND (reference sequence). CDR3 size: 15 residues. CDR3 nucleotide sequence: TGTGCCAGTAGTATAGTGTCAGGGGGGACAGATACGCAGTATTTT. It encodes CASSIVSGGTDTQYF.

This CDR3 reads CSASRAGGNQPQHF. CDR3 nucleotides: TGCAGCGCCTCTCGGGCAGGGGGCAATCAGCCCCAGCATTTT. The chain has TRBV29-1 and TRBJ1-5; D may be TRBD1 (6 bases). V dropped 7 bases and J dropped 2 bases, with 15 bases sitting between them. The CDR3 length is 14 residues. In germline, CDR1 is SQVTM, CDR2 ANQGSEA.

V is TRBV6-4 and J is TRBJ1-2; no clear D gene. The CDR3 has 16 amino acids. Germline V CDR1 and CDR2: MRHNA, SNTAGT. V shed 0 bases and J shed 5 bases, with 16 bases lying between them. CDR3 protein: CASSDSRKGDRYGYTF. CDR3 bases: TGTGCCAGCAGTGACTCGAGGAAGGGCGACCGTTATGGCTACACCTTC.

The DNA for the CDR3 is TGTGCCACCAGCAGAGGCGGACAGGCGAGCTCCTACGAGCAGTACTTC. It codes for CATSRGGQASSYEQYF. The V gene is TRBV15, the J gene TRBJ2-7, with 7 bases aligning to TRBD1. This CDR3 contains 16 residues. The V and J ends lost 1 base and 0 bases, in that order; junction bases with no gene match: 6. The germline V gene encodes CDR1 LNHNV and CDR2 YYDKDF (reference sequence). The full variable domain, completed using reference TRBV15 and TRBJ2-7, is DAMVIQNPRYQVTQFGKPVTLSCSQTLNHNVMYWYQQKSSQAPKLLFHYYDKDFNNEADTPDNFQSRRPNTSFCFLDIRSPGLGDTAMYLCATSRGGQASSYEQYFGPGTRLTVT.

V is TRBV18 and J is TRBJ1-5, with a weak D call TRBD1 (6 bases). CDR3 length: 14 amino acids. Trimming removed 6 bases at V and 3 bases at J, with 12 bases between. Germline assignment: CDR1 KGHSH and CDR2 LQKENI. As DNA, the CDR3 is TGTGCCAGCTCGAGGGGGGGTACCAATCAGCCCCAGCATTTT. Translated: CASSRGGTNQPQHF.

This sequence joins TRBV19 and TRBJ1-1; TRBD1 matches at 9 bases. The CDR3 is 13 residues long. V dropped 5 bases and J dropped 8; count of bases not matched to a gene: 6. Germline-derived CDR1 and CDR2 are LNHDA and SQIVND (reference sequence). CDR3 residues: CASSPWDRVEAFF. DNA of the CDR3: TGTGCCAGTAGTCCGTGGGACAGGGTCGAAGCTTTCTTT. The full variable domain, with the rest looked up from reference TRBV19 and TRBJ1-1, is DGGITQSPKYLFRKEGQNVTLSCEQNLNHDAMYWYRQDPGQGLRLIYYSQIVNDFQKGDIAEGYSVSREKKESFPLTVTSAQKNPTAFYLCASSPWDRVEAFFGQGTRLTVV.

V usage is TRBV6-1 and J usage is TRBJ1-1, with 8 positions matching TRBD1. CDR1 and CDR2 (germline): MNHNS, SASEGT. The J segment lost 3 bases and the V segment lost 5 bases, leaving 2 bases of the junction unmatched. This CDR3 comprises 13 residues. CDR3 in DNA: TGTGCCAGCAGTCTGACAGGGGACACTGAAGCTTTCTTT. Protein sequence: CASSLTGDTEAFF.

The chain links TRBV7-2 to TRBJ2-7; 11 bases match TRBD1. Per the germline V gene, CDR1 is SGHTA and CDR2 is FQGNSA. The CDR3 is 13 amino acids. J was trimmed by 8 bases and V by 3 bases; bases with no gene match: 3. In DNA form, the CDR3 reads TGTGCCAGCAGCTTGGGGACAGGGGGTAAGCAGTACTTC. Amino acid sequence: CASSLGTGGKQYF. Combining the CDR3 with reference TRBV7-2 and TRBJ2-7 gives the whole variable domain GAGVSQSPSNKVTEKGKDVELRCDPISGHTALYWYRQSLGQGLEFLIYFQGNSAPDKSGLPSDRFSAERTGGSVSTLTIQRTQQEDSAVYLCASSLGTGGKQYFGPGTRLTVT.

The chain uses TRBV2 and TRBJ1-4; 7 bases align to TRBD1. The CDR3 covers 14 residues. Germline loops: CDR1 SNHLY, CDR2 FYNNEI. Trimming took 7 bases from V and 4 from J; bases not matched to a gene: 6. CDR3 residues: CASKGDSLNEKLFF. The CDR3 DNA sequence: TGTGCCAGCAAGGGGGACAGCCTTAATGAAAAACTGTTTTTT.

The table lists this clone with a few counts. This chain uses TRBV11-2 with TRBJ1-1; D gene uncertain. The CDR3 is 12 amino acids. From germline, CDR1 is SGHAT and CDR2 FQNNGV. With 9 bases removed from V and 3 bases from J, the gap between germline ends came to 11 bases. The CDR3 is CASKADYTEAFF. For the CDR3, the DNA is TGTGCCAGTAAAGCAGACTACACTGAAGCTTTCTTT.

CDR3 nucleotide sequence: TGCGCCAGCAGCCCGGATTTCTCAGGGGGCGAGGACACTGAAGCTTTCTTT. It encodes CASSPDFSGGEDTEAFF. The chain carries TRBV4-3 and TRBJ1-1; 8 positions match TRBD1. J lost 3 bases, V lost 4 bases, and 13 bases had no gene match. Germline values: CDR1 LGHNA, CDR2 YSLEER. The CDR3 contains 17 residues.

The chain uses TRBV6-5 and TRBJ1-1, with D unresolved. The CDR3 runs to 14 residues. Germline CDR1 reads MNHEY; CDR2 reads SVGAGI. Trimming pared 0 bases from V and 5 bases from J, leaving 10 bases between. The CDR3 DNA reads TGTGCCAGCAGTTACTCCTGGACCAGGACTGAAGCTTTCTTT. Translated, it gives CASSYSWTRTEAFF.

This chain joins TRBV29-1 and TRBJ1-2; 8 positions match TRBD1. Losses at the gene ends were 4 bases for V and 8 bases for J; bases not matched to a gene: 9. CDR1 SQVTM and CDR2 ANQGSEA come from the germline V gene. CDR3 size: 13 residues. The CDR3 region has the DNA TGCAGCGTTGTAGGACAGGGAACTTGGGGCTACACCTTC. Protein: CSVVGQGTWGYTF.

J is TRBJ2-1 and V is TRBV5-5; D is perhaps TRBD1 (5 bases). The CDR3 covers 12 residues. Germline V gene data show CDR1 as SGHKS and CDR2 as YYEKEE (reference sequence). V was shortened by 4 bases and J by 8 bases, with 10 bases between the two germline ends. The CDR3 loop reads CASSIAGHEQFF. For the CDR3, the DNA is TGTGCCAGCAGCATAGCAGGGCATGAGCAGTTCTTC.

The rearrangement links TRBV5-1 to TRBJ2-3, with TRBD1 identical over 11 bases. CDR1 is SGHRS, CDR2 YFSETQ, per germline. The CDR3 extends over 15 amino acids. The junction had 3 bases not matched to a gene; V was cut back by 0 bases and J by 6 bases. The CDR3: CASSLGTGGWDTQYF. The CDR3 DNA follows: TGCGCCAGCAGCTTGGGGACAGGGGGCTGGGATACGCAGTATTTT.

The V gene is TRBV19, the J gene TRBJ2-2; possible D gene TRBD2, 6 bases. Germline V gene data show CDR1 as LNHDA and CDR2 as SQIVND (reference sequence). Between the trimmed V and J ends, which lost 1 base and 0 bases, there was a span of 12 bases. The CDR3 extends over 17 amino acids. As DNA, the CDR3 is TGTGCCAGTAGTATAGGGGCGGGAACGACGAACACCGGGGAGCTGTTTTTT. This gives the protein CASSIGAGTTNTGELFF.

This chain uses TRBV7-6 with TRBJ2-1; 7 bases agree with TRBD2. V trimming: 5 bases; J trimming: 3 bases; junction bases outside the gene matches: 10. The germline gives CDR1 SGHVS, CDR2 FNYEAQ. The CDR3 has 16 amino acids. CDR3 in amino acids: CASSLLVGGSYNEQFF. The CDR3 DNA sequence: TGTGCCAGCAGCCTACTAGTAGGCGGGAGCTACAATGAGCAGTTCTTC.

This chain connects TRBV7-2 to TRBJ1-1, with 10 bases fitting TRBD1. This CDR3 region has 14 residues. Germline V gives CDR1 SGHTA, CDR2 FQGNSA. The V segment lost 4 bases and the J segment 1 base; nucleotides outside the gene matches: 0. The CDR3 bases are TGTGCCAGCAGCTGGGACAGGGGGAACACTGAAGCTTTCTTT. Its protein product is CASSWDRGNTEAFF.

The chain recombines TRBV6-5 with TRBJ1-5; D gene ambiguous. Germline values: CDR1 MNHEY, CDR2 SVGAGI. The ends were cut back, 4 bases at V and 9 bases at J, with 10 bases in the middle. This CDR3 is built from 12 residues. This CDR3 reads CASSSSAMPQHF. CDR3 nucleotides: TGTGCCAGCAGTTCCTCGGCCATGCCCCAGCATTTT.

The chain links TRBV7-3 to TRBJ2-3, with 10 bases lining up with TRBD2. The germline CDR1 and CDR2 sequences are SGHTA and FQGTGA. The V and J ends lost 5 bases and 2 bases, in that order; junction bases with no gene match: 7. This CDR3 region has 16 residues. This CDR3 is CASSQTSGYLTDTQYF. In DNA, the CDR3 is TGTGCCAGCAGCCAGACTAGCGGGTACCTCACAGATACGCAGTATTTT. The variable domain in full, with the rest retrieved from reference TRBV7-3 and TRBJ2-3, is GAGVSQTPSNKVTEKGKYVELRCDPISGHTALYWYRQSLGQGPEFLIYFQGTGAADDSGLPNDRFFAVRPEGSVSTLKIQRTERGDSAVYLCASSQTSGYLTDTQYFGPGTRLTVL.

V is TRBV4-2 and J is TRBJ2-1, with 8 bases lining up with TRBD2. With V trimmed by 3 bases and J by 7 bases, 8 bases remained unmatched. CDR3 length: 15 amino acids. Germline CDR1 reads LGHNA; CDR2 reads YNFKEQ. For the CDR3, the DNA is TGTGCCAGCAGCCATAGCGGGATGGGGAAAAATGAGCAGTTCTTC. Translating gives CASSHSGMGKNEQFF.

The gene calls are TRBV7-8 and TRBJ2-1; TRBD2 aligns across 11 bases. V shed 3 bases, J shed 8 bases, and the junction held 6 bases outside the gene matches. The CDR3 consists of 15 residues. Germline V gene lookup returns CDR1 SGHVS and CDR2 FQNEAQ. CDR3 bases: TGTGCCAGCAGCTTTACTAGCGGGAGTTGGGATGAGCAGTTCTTC. Translation: CASSFTSGSWDEQFF.

This rearrangement joins TRBV4-2 to TRBJ2-7; possibly TRBD1 for D (6 bases). The V end lost 0 bases, the J end lost 2 bases, and 14 bases lay between the germline ends. Germline loops: CDR1 LGHNA, CDR2 YNFKEQ. The CDR3 runs to 16 residues. CDR3 amino acids: CASSQDGLGQPYEQYF. CDR3 DNA sequence: TGTGCCAGCAGCCAAGACGGATTGGGACAACCCTACGAGCAGTACTTC.

This chain uses TRBV30 with TRBJ1-6, with D possibly TRBD1 on 6 matching bases. Trimming removed 3 bases at V and 6 bases at J, with 18 bases between. The CDR3 covers 16 residues. From germline, CDR1 is GTSNPN and CDR2 SVGIG (reference sequence). CDR3 loop: CAWSKGGARFNSPLHF. The CDR3 nucleotides read TGTGCCTGGAGCAAGGGGGGGGCACGGTTTAATTCACCCCTCCACTTT.